This T cell receptor beta chain stems from a study of blood T cell repertoires in COVID-19. The CDR3 sequence is 17 residues long. Germline lookup yields CDR1 SGHTA and CDR2 FQGTGA. After removal of 1 base from V and 4 bases from J, the junction contained 10 bases not matched to a gene. Original analysis: By means of reference gene primer amplification, nucleated cell counts were estimated. Only in-frame clones appear in the TCRdb table, and some are missing; sequencing was by immunoSEQ multiplex PCR. The V and J calls and clone size are taken from that table; D and trimming were inferred from the DNA. The sample contains about 160,000 clones, 85% of which appear only once.

Sequencing was done on a sample of peripheral blood. V and J are TRBV7-3 and TRBJ2-1, with 7 bases that match TRBD2. The source of this sequence is a human donor with acute or convalescent COVID-19. The donor label of this sample is uncertain. The CDR3 sequence is CASSLNPRTRPYNEQFF. DNA of the CDR3: TGTGCCAGCAGCTTAAACCCCCGGACTAGGCCTTACAATGAGCAGTTCTTC.